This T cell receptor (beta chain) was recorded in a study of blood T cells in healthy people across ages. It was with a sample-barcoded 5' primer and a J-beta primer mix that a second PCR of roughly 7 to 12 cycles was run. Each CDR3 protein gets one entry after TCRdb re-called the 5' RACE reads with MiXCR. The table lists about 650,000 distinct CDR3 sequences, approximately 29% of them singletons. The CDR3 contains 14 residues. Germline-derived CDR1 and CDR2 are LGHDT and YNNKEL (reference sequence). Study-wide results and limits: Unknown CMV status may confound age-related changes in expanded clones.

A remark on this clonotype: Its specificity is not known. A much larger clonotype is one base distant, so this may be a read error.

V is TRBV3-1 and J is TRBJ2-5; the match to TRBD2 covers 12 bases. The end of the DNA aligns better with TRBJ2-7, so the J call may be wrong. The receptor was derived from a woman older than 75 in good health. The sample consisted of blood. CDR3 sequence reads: CAGSPGLAGIEQYF. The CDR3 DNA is TGTGCCGGCAGCCCCGGACTAGCGGGGATCGAGCAGTACTTC.